Here is one T cell receptor beta chain with its context. Its antigen remains unknown. This sample is drawn from a study of a mutant IDH1 vaccine in newly diagnosed glioma. Study outcomes and limitations: Detectable vaccine-induced immune responses arose in 93.3% of patients.

Described time point: baseline, week 1 (first vaccination visit). Indicated treatment: pre-vaccination baseline after standard-of-care therapy. There were new WHO grade 3 or 4 astrocytomas in the donors, and these were IDH1-mutant and ATRX-lost. Germline CDR1 reads LGHNA; CDR2 reads YSLEER. Trimming removed 2 bases from V and 4 bases from J; junction bases left unmatched: 0. The CDR3 is 14 residues long. TCRdb keeps only in-frame clones here, not all; method: immunoSEQ multiplex PCR. The repertoire holds roughly 50,000 clones, more than 80% seen once, with nearly 20% in the top ten. The source was PBMCs, collected from a glioma patient treated with radiotherapy, temozolomide or both. This sequence joins TRBV4-3 and TRBJ2-7, with TRBD2 matching over 12 bases. This TCR derives from a man between 18 and 29 years old with glioma. The CDR3 reads CASSQTSGGYEQYF. In DNA form, the CDR3 reads TGCGCCAGCAGCCAAACTAGCGGGGGGTACGAGCAGTACTTC.